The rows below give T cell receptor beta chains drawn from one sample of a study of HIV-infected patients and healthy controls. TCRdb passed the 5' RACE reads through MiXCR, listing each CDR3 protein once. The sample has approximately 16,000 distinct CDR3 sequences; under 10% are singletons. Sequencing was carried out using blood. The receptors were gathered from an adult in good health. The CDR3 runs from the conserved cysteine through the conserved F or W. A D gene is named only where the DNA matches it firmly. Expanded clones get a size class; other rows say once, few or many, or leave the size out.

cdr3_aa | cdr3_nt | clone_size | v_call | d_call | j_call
CSAPRLISTDTQYF | TGCAGTGCTCCCCGTTTAATTAGCACAGATACGCAGTATTTT | many | TRBV20-1 | NA | TRBJ2-3
CASSLGTSEYNEQFF | TGCGCCAGCAGCTTGGGGACTAGCGAATACAATGAGCAGTTCTTC | many | TRBV5-1 | TRBD2 | TRBJ2-1
CSAVSGGRGLREQYF | TGCAGTGCCGTCTCCGGGGGCAGGGGTTTGAGGGAGCAGTACTTC | NA | TRBV20-1 | NA | TRBJ2-7
CASSPPDRLNTEAFF | TGTGCCAGCTCACCACCGGACAGACTGAACACTGAAGCTTTCTTT | few | TRBV18 | NA | TRBJ1-1
CASSNRLSGLNTEAFF | TGTGCCAGCAGCAACCGCCTCAGTGGGCTGAACACTGAAGCTTTCTTT | many | TRBV7-2 | NA | TRBJ1-1
CASSLEGGPEAFF | TGTGCCAGCAGCTTAGAGGGGGGTCCCGAAGCTTTCTTT | many | TRBV7-9 | NA | TRBJ1-1
CASSPTKEETQYF | TGTGCCAGCTCACCGACTAAAGAAGAGACCCAGTACTTC | many | TRBV18 | NA | TRBJ2-5
CSVRQPDTQYF | TGCAGCGTTCGACAGCCGGATACGCAGTATTTT | medium-sized | TRBV29-1 | NA | TRBJ2-3
CSVYLNTGELFF | TGCAGTGTTTACCTTAACACCGGGGAGCTGTTTTTT | many | TRBV20-1 | NA | TRBJ2-2
CASSPPMLAGGSTGELFF | TGTGCCAGCAGTCCACCGATGCTGGCGGGAGGTTCCACCGGGGAGCTGTTTTTT | medium-sized | TRBV7-9 | TRBD2 | TRBJ2-2
CASSQDPARGYAYEQYF | TGCGCCAGCAGCCAAGATCCGGCCAGGGGGTATGCCTACGAGCAGTACTTC | many | TRBV4-1 | TRBD1 | TRBJ2-7
CASSQKATGELFF | TGTGCCAGCAGCCAAAAGGCCACCGGGGAGCTGTTTTTT | many | TRBV14 | NA | TRBJ2-2
CSARDPAGAYDTQYF | TGCAGTGCTAGAGATCCAGCGGGAGCATATGATACGCAGTATTTT | few | TRBV20-1 | TRBD2 | TRBJ2-3
CASSLPDTQYF | TGTGCCAGCAGCCTCCCAGATACGCAGTATTTT | many | TRBV7-2 | NA | TRBJ2-3
CASSSQGPVEAFF | TGTGCCAGCAGTTCCCAGGGGCCGGTCGAAGCTTTCTTT | many | TRBV12-3/TRBV12-4 | NA | TRBJ1-1
CASCSRTTDTQYF | TGTGCCAGCTGTTCGCGTACCACAGATACGCAGTATTTT | many | TRBV6-5 | NA | TRBJ2-3
CASSFYLIETGDDGTDTQYF | TGTGCCAGCAGCTTTTATCTGATAGAGACAGGGGATGACGGCACAGATACGCAGTATTTT | NA | TRBV5-5 | TRBD1 | TRBJ2-3
CASSVAPRAGTGPTDTQYF | TGTGCCAGCAGCGTAGCTCCGCGAGCCGGGACAGGGCCCACAGATACGCAGTATTTT | many | TRBV9 | TRBD1 | TRBJ2-3
CASSLTGNEAFF | TGTGCCAGCAGCTTGACAGGGAACGAAGCTTTCTTT | many | TRBV7-2 | TRBD1 | TRBJ1-1
CASSLALAEDTDTQYF | TGCGCCAGCAGCTTGGCACTAGCGGAAGACACAGATACGCAGTATTTT | NA | TRBV5-1 | TRBD2 | TRBJ2-3
CASSIGPGGQPQHF | TGTGCCAGCAGTATAGGGCCAGGCGGCCAGCCCCAGCATTTT | medium-sized | TRBV12-3/TRBV12-4 | NA | TRBJ1-5
CASSSRDHGTQYF | TGTGCCAGCAGCTCCAGGGATCACGGGACCCAGTACTTC | many | TRBV7-2 | NA | TRBJ2-5
CASSLAGVATGELFF | TGTGCCAGCAGCTTAGCGGGAGTGGCTACCGGGGAGCTGTTTTTT | medium-sized | TRBV7-2 | NA | TRBJ2-2
CASSLGGVEDTQYF | TGCGCCAGCAGCTTGGGGGGGGTAGAAGATACGCAGTATTTT | many | TRBV5-1 | NA | TRBJ2-3
CASSEDFQLTGELFF | TGTGCCAGCAGTGAGGACTTCCAACTCACCGGGGAGCTGTTTTTT | large | TRBV6-4 | NA | TRBJ2-2
CASSYSELAATDTQYF | TGTGCCAGCAGTTACTCGGAACTAGCGGCAACAGATACGCAGTATTTT | many | TRBV6-5 | TRBD2 | TRBJ2-3
CATTPGNTIYF | TGTGCCACCACGCCGGGGAACACCATATATTTT | many | TRBV12-3/TRBV12-4 | NA | TRBJ1-3
CASSRVTDYGYTF | TGTGCCAGCAGCCGAGTAACGGACTATGGCTACACCTTC | many | TRBV12-3/TRBV12-4 | NA | TRBJ1-2
CASISPKWDKTGELFF | TGTGCCAGTATATCCCCGAAATGGGACAAAACCGGGGAGCTGTTTTTT | many | TRBV19 | NA | TRBJ2-2
CASSGTSGSNEQFF | TGTGCCAGCAGTGGGACTAGCGGGAGCAATGAGCAGTTCTTC | medium-sized | TRBV6-2/TRBV6-3 | TRBD2 | TRBJ2-1
CSAQTENTGELFF | TGCAGTGCCCAGACAGAAAACACCGGGGAGCTGTTTTTT | many | TRBV20-1 | NA | TRBJ2-2